This T cell receptor (beta chain) was documented in a study of blood T cell repertoires in COVID-19. Germline lookup yields CDR1 SEHNR and CDR2 FQNEAQ (reference sequence). The ends were cut back, 5 bases at V and 2 bases at J, with 13 bases in the middle. This CDR3 has 15 residues. Recovery meant two consecutive negative NP/OP PCR tests, professional clearance, or resolved symptoms. In the source study's methods: From reference gene primer amplification, estimates of nucleated cell counts were derived. TCRdb's table, derived via immunoSEQ multiplex PCR, lists solely in-frame clones and lacks some. V, J and clone size are taken as reported in that table, and D and trimming were inferred from the DNA itself. This sample carries about 150,000 clones, roughly four fifths of them seen once, and the ten largest clones take more than 5.5%.

This sequence joins TRBV7-9 and TRBJ1-3; tentatively, D is TRBD1 (6 bases). This TCR came from a man aged 50-60 years who had recovered from COVID-19. Sequenced material: PBMCs or T cells enriched from blood (not recorded which). The CDR3 nucleotides read TGTGCCAGCAGCAATCCACAGGGAGCTGGAAACACCATATATTTT. Residues: CASSNPQGAGNTIYF.